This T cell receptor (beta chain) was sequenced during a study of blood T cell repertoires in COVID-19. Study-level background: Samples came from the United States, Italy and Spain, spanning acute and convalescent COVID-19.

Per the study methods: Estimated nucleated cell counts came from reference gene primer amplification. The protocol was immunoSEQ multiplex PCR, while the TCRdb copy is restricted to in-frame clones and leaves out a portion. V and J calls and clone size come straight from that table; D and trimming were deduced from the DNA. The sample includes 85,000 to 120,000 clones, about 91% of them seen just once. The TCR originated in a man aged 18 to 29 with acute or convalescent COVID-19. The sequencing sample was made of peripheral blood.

The CDR3 DNA sequence: TGTGCCACCAAAAGGGGAGGGGAGATGAACACTGAAGCTTTCTTT. This encodes CATKRGGEMNTEAFF. V is TRBV10-3 and J is TRBJ1-1; weak D call: TRBD1 (5 bases). CDR1 and CDR2 (germline): ENHRY, SYGVKD. The CDR3 is 15 residues long. Between the trimmed V and J ends, which lost 10 bases and 0 bases, there was a span of 18 bases.